Given below is one T cell receptor beta chain in context. This CDR3 comprises 17 residues. In germline, CDR1 is LNHDA, CDR2 SQIVND (reference sequence). Trimming removed 0 bases from V and 1 base from J, with 10 bases in between. The data originate from a study of shared clonotypes between healthy human individuals. Assay runs were performed at deep level. Libraries were prepared by immunoSEQ multiplex PCR; TCRdb keeps only in-frame clonotypes and omits some of them. The data show a few million clones, with just over 90% seen just once and around 0.15% held by the top ten. The sequenced material came from naive CD4+ T cells sorted from blood. The subset: CD45RA+ positively selected. The gene calls are TRBV19 and TRBJ2-6, with D perhaps matching TRBD2 (5 bases). The source is a man in his late teens or twenties in good health. CDR3 in DNA: TGTGCCAGTAGTATAGAGGCCAGGAGGTCTGGGGCCAACGTCCTGACTTTC. Its translation: CASSIEARRSGANVLTF.